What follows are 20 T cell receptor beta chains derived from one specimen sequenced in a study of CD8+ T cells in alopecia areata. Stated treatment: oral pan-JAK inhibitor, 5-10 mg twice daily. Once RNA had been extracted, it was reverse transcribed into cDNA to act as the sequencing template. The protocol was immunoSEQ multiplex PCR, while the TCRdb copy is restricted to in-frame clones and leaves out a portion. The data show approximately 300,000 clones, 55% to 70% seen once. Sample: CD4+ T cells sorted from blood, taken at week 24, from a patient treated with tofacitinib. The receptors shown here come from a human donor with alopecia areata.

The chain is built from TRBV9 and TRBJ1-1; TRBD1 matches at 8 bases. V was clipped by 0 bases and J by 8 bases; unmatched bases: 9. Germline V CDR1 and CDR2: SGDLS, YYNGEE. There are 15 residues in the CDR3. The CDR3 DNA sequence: TGTGCCAGCAGCGTAGATGGGTCAGGGGACAGGGAAGCTTTCTTT. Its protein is CASSVDGSGDREAFF.

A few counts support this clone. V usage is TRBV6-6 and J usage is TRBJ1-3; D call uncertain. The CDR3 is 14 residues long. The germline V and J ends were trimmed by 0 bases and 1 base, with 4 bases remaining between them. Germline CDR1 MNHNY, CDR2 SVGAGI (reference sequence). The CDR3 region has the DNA TGTGCCAGCAGTTACTCGAGATCTGGAAACACCATATATTTT. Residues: CASSYSRSGNTIYF.

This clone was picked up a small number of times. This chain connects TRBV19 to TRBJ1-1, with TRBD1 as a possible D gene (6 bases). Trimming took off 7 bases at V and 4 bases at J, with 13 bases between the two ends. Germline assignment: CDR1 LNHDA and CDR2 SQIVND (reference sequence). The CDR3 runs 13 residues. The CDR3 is CASKGEVVTEAFF. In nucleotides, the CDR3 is TGTGCCAGTAAGGGGGAGGTGGTCACTGAAGCTTTCTTT.

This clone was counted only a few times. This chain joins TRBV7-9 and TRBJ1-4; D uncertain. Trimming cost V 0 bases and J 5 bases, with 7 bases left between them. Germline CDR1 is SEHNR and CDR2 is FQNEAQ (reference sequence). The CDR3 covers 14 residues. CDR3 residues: CASSLAGYNEKLFF. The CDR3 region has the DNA TGTGCCAGCAGCTTAGCAGGATACAATGAAAAACTGTTTTTT.

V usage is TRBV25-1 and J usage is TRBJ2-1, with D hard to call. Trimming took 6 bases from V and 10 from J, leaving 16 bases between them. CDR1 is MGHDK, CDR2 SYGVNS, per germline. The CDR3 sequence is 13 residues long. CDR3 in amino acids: CASRDSKRPEQFF. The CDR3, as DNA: TGTGCCAGCAGAGACTCAAAACGTCCCGAGCAGTTCTTC. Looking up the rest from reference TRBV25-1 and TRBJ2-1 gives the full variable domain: EADIYQTPRYLVIGTGKKITLECSQTMGHDKMYWYQQDPGMELHLIHYSYGVNSTEKGDLSSESTVSRIRTEHFPLTLESARPSHTSQYLCASRDSKRPEQFFGPGTRLTVL.

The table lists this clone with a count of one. The CDR3 bases are TGTGCCTGGAGTAGGACAAATCAGCCCCAGCATTTT. Translating gives CAWSRTNQPQHF. The J gene is TRBJ1-5, the V gene TRBV30, with D perhaps TRBD1 (5 bases). The germline V gene encodes CDR1 GTSNPN and CDR2 SVGIG (reference sequence). V was shortened by 2 bases and J by 4 bases, with 6 bases between the two germline ends. CDR3 length: 12 amino acids.

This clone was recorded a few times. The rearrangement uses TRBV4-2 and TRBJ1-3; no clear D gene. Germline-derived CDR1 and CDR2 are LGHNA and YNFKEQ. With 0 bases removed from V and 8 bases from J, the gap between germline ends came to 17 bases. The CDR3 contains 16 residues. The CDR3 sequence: CASSQEGTSVAHTIYF. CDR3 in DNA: TGTGCCAGCAGCCAAGAGGGAACCTCCGTCGCACACACCATATATTTT.

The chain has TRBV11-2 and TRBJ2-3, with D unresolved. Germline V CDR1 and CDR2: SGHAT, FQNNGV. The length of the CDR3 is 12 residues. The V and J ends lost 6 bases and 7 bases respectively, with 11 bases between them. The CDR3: CASSDGVYTQYF. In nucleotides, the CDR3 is TGTGCCAGCAGTGATGGGGTATATACGCAGTATTTT.

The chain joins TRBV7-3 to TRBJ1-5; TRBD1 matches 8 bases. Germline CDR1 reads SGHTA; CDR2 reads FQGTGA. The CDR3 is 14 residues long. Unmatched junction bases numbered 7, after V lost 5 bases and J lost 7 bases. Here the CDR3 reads CASSPYSGGQPQHF. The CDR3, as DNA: TGTGCCAGCAGCCCGTACTCAGGGGGCCAGCCCCAGCATTTT.

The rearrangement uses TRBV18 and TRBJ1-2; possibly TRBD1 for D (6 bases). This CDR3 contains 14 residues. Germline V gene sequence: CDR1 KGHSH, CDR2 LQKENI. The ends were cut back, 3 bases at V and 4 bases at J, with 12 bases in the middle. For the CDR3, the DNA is TGTGCCAGCTCACCCGACAGGTCCCTCTATGGCTACACCTTC. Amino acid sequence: CASSPDRSLYGYTF.

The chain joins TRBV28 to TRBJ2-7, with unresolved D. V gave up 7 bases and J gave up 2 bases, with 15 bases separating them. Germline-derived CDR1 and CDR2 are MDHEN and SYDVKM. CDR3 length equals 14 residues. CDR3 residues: CASTPRKGPYEQYF. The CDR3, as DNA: TGTGCCAGCACACCCCGGAAGGGCCCCTACGAGCAGTACTTC.

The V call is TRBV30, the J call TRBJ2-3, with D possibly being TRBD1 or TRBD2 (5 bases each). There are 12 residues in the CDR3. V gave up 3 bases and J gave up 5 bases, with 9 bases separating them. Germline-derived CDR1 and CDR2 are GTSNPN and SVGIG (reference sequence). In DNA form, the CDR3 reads TGTGCCTGGAGACTTGGGGGAGATACGCAGTATTTT. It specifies CAWRLGGDTQYF. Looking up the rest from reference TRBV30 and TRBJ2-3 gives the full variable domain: SQTIHQWPATLVQPVGSPLSLECTVEGTSNPNLYWYRQAAGRGLQLLFYSVGIGQISSEVPQNLSASRPQDRQFILSSKKLLLSDSGFYLCAWRLGGDTQYFGPGTRLTVL.

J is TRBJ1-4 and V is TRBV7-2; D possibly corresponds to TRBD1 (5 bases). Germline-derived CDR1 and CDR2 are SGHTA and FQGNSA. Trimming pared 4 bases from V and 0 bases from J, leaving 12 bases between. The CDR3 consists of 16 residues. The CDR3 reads CASSSRGIPTNEKLFF. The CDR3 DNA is TGTGCCAGCAGCTCCCGGGGGATCCCAACTAATGAAAAACTGTTTTTT.

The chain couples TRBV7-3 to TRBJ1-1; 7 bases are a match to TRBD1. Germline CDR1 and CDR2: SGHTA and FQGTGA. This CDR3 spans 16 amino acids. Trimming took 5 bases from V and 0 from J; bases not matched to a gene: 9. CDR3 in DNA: TGTGCCAGCAGCCCCGCCGGGACAGCTATGAACACTGAAGCTTTCTTT. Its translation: CASSPAGTAMNTEAFF.

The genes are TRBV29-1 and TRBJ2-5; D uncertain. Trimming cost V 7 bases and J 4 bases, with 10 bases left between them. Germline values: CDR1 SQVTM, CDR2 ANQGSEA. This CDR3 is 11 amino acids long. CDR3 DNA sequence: TGCAGCGCCAGCCTTGGAGAGACCCAGTACTTC. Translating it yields CSASLGETQYF.

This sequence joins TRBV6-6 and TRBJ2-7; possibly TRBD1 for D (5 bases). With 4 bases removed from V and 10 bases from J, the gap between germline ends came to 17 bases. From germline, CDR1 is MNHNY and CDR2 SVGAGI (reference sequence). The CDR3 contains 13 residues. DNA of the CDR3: TGTGCCAGCAGTTCCTACAGGCTAAGCCCCCAGTACTTC. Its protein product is CASSSYRLSPQYF.

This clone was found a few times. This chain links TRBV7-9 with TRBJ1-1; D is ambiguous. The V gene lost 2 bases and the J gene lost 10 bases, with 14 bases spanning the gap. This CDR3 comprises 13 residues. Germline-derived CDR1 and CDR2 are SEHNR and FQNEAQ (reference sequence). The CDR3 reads CASSLNLPVGAFF. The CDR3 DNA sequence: TGTGCCAGCAGCTTAAATCTCCCGGTTGGAGCTTTCTTT.

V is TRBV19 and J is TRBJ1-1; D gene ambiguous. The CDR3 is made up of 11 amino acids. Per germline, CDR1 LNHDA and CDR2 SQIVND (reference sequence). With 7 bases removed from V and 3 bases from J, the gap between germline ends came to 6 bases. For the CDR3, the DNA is TGTGCCAGTAAAGGGTACACTGAAGCTTTCTTT. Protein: CASKGYTEAFF.

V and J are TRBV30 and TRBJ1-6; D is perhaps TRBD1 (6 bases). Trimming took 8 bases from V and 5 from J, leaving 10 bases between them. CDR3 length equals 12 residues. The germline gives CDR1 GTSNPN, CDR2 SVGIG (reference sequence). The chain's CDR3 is CASGQNNSPLHF. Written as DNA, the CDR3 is TGTGCCAGCGGACAGAATAATTCACCCCTCCACTTT. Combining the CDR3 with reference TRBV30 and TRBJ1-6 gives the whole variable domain SQTIHQWPATLVQPVGSPLSLECTVEGTSNPNLYWYRQAAGRGLQLLFYSVGIGQISSEVPQNLSASRPQDRQFILSSKKLLLSDSGFYLCASGQNNSPLHFGNGTRLTVT.

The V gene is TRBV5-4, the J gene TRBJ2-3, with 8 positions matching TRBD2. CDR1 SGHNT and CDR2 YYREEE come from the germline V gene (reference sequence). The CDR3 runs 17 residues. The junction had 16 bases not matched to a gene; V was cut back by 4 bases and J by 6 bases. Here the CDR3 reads CASSPNRWGAGGDTQYF. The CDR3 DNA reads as TGTGCCAGCAGCCCTAATAGGTGGGGCGCGGGGGGCGATACGCAGTATTTT.